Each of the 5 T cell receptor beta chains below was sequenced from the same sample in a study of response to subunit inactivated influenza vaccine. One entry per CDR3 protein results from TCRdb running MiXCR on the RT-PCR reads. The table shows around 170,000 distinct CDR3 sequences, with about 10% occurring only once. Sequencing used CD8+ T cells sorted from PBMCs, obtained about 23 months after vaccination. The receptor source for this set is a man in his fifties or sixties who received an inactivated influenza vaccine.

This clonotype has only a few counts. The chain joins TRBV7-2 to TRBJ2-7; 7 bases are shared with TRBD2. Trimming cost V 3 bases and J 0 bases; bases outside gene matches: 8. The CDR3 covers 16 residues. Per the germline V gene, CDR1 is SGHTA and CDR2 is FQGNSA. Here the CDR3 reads CASSLSSGLSSYEQYF. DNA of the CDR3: TGTGCCAGCAGCTTGTCTAGCGGTCTAAGCTCCTACGAGCAGTACTTC.

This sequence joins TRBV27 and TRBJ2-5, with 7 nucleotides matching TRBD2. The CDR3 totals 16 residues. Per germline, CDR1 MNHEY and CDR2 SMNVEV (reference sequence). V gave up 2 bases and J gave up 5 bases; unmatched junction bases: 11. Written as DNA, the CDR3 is TGTGCCAGCAGTTTAGTCCCCGGACTAGGCGTCGAGACCCAGTACTTC. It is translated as CASSLVPGLGVETQYF.

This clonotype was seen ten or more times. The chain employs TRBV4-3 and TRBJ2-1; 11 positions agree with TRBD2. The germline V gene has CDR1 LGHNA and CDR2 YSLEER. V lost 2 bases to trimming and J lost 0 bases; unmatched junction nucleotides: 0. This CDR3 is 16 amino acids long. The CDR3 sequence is CASSQTSGSSYNEQFF. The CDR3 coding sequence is TGCGCCAGCAGCCAAACTAGCGGGAGCTCCTACAATGAGCAGTTCTTC.

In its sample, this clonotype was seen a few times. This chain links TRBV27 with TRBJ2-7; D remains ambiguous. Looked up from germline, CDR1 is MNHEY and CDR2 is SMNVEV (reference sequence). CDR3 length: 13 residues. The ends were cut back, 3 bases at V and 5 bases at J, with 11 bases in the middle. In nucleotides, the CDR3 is TGTGCCAGCAGTTTGGGGTTTATTAACGAGCAGTACTTC. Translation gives CASSLGFINEQYF.

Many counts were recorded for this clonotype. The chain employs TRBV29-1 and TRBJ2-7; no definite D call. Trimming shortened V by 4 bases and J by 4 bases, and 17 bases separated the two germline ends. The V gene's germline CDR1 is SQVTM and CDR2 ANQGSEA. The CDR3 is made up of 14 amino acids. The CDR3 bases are TGCAGCGTTGTGCTTACATTACGTGGTTACGAGCAGTACTTC. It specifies CSVVLTLRGYEQYF.